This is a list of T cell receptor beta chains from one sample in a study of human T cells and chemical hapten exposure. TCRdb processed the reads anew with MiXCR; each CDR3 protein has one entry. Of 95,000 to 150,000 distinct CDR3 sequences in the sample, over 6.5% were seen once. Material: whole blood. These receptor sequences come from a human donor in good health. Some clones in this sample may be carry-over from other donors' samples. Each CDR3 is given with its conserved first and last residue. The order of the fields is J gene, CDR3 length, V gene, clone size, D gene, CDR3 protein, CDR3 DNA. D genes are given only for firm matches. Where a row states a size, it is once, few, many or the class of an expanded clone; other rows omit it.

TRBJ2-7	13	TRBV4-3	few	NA	CASSQESGFEQYF	TGCGCCAGCAGCCAAGAATCAGGGTTCGAGCAGTACTTC
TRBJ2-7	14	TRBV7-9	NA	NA	CASSLAGRNYEQYF	TGTGCCAGCAGCTTGGCGGGACGGAACTACGAGCAGTACTTC
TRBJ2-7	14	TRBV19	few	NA	CASSIARQGYEQYF	TGTGCCAGTAGTATCGCACGCCAGGGGTACGAGCAGTACTTC
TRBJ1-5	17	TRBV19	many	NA	CASSLSTGQWRNQPQHF	TGTGCCAGTAGTCTCTCCACGGGCCAGTGGAGGAATCAGCCCCAGCATTTT
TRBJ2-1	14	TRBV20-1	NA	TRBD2	CSASRTSGNNEQFF	TGCAGTGCTAGTCGCACTAGCGGGAACAATGAGCAGTTCTTC
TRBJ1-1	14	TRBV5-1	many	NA	CASSFQGVDTEAFF	TGCGCCAGCAGCTTCCAGGGTGTCGACACTGAAGCTTTCTTT
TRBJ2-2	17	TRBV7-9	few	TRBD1	CASSLRGQGANTGELFF	TGTGCCAGCAGCCTAAGGGGACAGGGGGCGAACACCGGGGAGCTGTTTTTT
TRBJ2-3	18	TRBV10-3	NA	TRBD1	CAISAGTGARTSTDTQYF	TGTGCCATCAGCGCTGGGACAGGAGCTCGAACTAGCACAGATACGCAGTATTTT
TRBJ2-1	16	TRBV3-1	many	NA	CASSQDPAGTHNEQFF	TGTGCCAGCAGCCAAGATCCCGCGGGGACCCACAATGAGCAGTTCTTC
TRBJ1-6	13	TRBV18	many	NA	CASSSTSESPLHF	TGTGCCAGCTCATCTACATCGGAATCACCCCTCCACTTT
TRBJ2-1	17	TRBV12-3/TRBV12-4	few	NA	CASSSPYEGDSWDEQFF	TGTGCCAGCAGTTCGCCGTACGAGGGGGACTCCTGGGATGAGCAGTTCTTC
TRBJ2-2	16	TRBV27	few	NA	CASSRDTVPNTGELFF	TGTGCCAGCAGTCGGGACACCGTTCCAAACACCGGGGAGCTGTTTTTT
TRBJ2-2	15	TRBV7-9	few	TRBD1	CASSIDRGLAGELFF	TGTGCCAGCAGCATAGACAGGGGGCTCGCCGGGGAGCTGTTTTTT
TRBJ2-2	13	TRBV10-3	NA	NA	CAIRADDTGELFF	TGTGCCATCAGGGCTGACGATACCGGGGAGCTGTTTTTT
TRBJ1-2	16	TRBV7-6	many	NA	CASSPGGISTNYGYTF	TGTGCCAGCAGTCCAGGCGGCATCTCAACAAACTATGGCTACACCTTC